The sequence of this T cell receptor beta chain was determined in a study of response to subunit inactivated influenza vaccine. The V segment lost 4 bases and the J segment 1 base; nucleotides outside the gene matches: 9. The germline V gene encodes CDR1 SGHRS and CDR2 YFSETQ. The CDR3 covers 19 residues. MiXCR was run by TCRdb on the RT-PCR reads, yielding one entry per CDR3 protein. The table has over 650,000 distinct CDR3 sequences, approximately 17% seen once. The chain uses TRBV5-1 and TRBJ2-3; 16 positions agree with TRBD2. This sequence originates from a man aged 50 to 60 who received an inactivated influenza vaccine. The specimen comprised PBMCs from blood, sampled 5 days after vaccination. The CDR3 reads CASSHPGTSGGAGTDTQYF. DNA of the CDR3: TGCGCCAGCAGCCACCCCGGGACTAGCGGGGGGGCCGGCACAGATACGCAGTATTTT.